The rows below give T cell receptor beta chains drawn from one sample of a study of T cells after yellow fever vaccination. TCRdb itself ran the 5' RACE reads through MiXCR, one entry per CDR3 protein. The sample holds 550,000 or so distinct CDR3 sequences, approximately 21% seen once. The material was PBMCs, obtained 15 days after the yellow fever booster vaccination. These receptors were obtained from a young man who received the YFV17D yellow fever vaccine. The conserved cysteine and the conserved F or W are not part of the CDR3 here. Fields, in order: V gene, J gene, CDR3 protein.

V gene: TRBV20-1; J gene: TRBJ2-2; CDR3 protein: SARNRATGELF
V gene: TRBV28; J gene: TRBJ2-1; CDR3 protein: ASLNRGNNEQF
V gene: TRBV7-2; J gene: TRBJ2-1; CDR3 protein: ASSLVGTSGNNEQF
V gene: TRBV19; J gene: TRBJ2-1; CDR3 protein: ASSIAGTSGRGEQF
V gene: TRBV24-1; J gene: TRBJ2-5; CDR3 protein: ATRGQGAAETQY
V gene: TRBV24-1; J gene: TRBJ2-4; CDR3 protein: ATSNDGGNIQY
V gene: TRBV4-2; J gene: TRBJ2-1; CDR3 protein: ASSQTLGQTYNEQF
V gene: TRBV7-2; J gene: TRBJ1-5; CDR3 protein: AGIRPGDEGNQPQH
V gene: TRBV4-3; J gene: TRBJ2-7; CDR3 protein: ASSQYSGTYYEQY
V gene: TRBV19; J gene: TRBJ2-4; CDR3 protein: ASSIPGEGNIQY
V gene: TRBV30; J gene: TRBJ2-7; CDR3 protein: AWGHYEQY
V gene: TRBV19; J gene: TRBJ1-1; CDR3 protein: ASSIGAEAF
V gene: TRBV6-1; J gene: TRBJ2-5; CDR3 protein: ASSDTGPETQY
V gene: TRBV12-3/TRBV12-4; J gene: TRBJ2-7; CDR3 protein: ASSYRDYSYEQY
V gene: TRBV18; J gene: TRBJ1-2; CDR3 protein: ASAWGQGAGWDYT
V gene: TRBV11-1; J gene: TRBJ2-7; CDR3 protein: ASSFLGVGRGEQY
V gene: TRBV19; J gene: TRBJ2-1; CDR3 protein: ASKGQGKAGEQF
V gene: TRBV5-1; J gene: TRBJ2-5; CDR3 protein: AIRHQNPGDQETQY
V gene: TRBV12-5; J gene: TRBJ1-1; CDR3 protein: ASGLVPRAAF
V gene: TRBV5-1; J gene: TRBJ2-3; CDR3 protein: ASSPGGVGDTQY
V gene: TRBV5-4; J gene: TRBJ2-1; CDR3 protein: ASSFTNLDEQF
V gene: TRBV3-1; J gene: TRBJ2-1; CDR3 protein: ASSRFRRNEQF
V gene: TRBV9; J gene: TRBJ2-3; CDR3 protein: ASSVDQYTDTQY
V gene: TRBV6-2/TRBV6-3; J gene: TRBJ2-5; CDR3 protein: ASHEGGHQETQY
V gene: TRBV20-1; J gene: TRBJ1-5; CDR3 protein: SARDPGSYQPQH
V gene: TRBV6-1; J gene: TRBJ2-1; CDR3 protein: ASLQGSSYNEQF
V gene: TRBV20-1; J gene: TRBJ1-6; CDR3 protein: SARDWTAGDSPLH
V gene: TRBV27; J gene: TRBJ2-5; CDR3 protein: ASSLISGRASFKETQY
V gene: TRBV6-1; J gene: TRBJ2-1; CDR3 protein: ASRRGRAATFNEQF
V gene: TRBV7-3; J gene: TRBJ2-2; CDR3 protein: ASSRAGRELF
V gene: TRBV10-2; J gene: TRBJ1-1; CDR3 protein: ASGEGGRDPF